The 11 T cell receptor beta chains given below trace back to one sample, sequenced in a study of CXCR3-negative and CXCR3-positive naive CD8 T cells. All TRB cDNA libraries came from 5' RACE performed with UMI labels. TCRdb reworked the 5' RACE reads into one entry per CDR3 protein, no DNA. The sample includes 130,000 to 150,000 distinct CDR3 sequences. The antigens for these receptors are not known. Overall study findings and caveats: CXCR3-positive naive cells carried more hydrophobic TRB CDR3s than CXCR3-negative ones.

Material for sequencing was naive CXCR3+ CD8+ T cells from blood. Documented subset: CD45RO-CCR7+CD27+CD95- naive CD8+ T cells expressing CXCR3 (TNR3+). The receptors shown here come from a human donor in good health. Some clones in this sample may be carry-over from other donors' samples.

V usage is TRBV15 and J usage is TRBJ1-2; TCRdb indicates TRBD1, and absent DNA this call remains unverified. Germline V gives CDR1 LNHNV, CDR2 YYDKDF (reference sequence). This CDR3 contains 14 residues. CDR3: CATSRPGEGDGYTF.

The chain has TRBV7-9 and TRBJ2-7. The CDR3 has 13 amino acids. In germline, CDR1 is SEHNR, CDR2 FQNEAQ (reference sequence). The CDR3 sequence is CASTEYSSYEQYF.

The rearrangement joins TRBV7-9 to TRBJ1-5; lacking DNA, the TRBD1 call made by TCRdb goes unchecked. Germline values: CDR1 SEHNR, CDR2 FQNEAQ (reference sequence). CDR3 size: 15 residues. The CDR3 protein is CASSLSGGENQPQHF.

The rearrangement joins TRBV29-1 to TRBJ2-1; no DNA is available, so the TRBD1 call from TCRdb remains unchecked. The germline CDR1 and CDR2 sequences are SQVTM and ANQGSEA. The CDR3 sequence is 12 residues long. The CDR3 sequence: CSVELPGNEQFF.

J is TRBJ2-3 and V is TRBV5-1; the TCRdb D gene call, TRBD2, has no DNA to confirm it. The CDR3 is made up of 17 amino acids. Germline V gives CDR1 SGHRS, CDR2 YFSETQ. The CDR3 sequence is CASSSQSGRAEGDTQYF.

The V call is TRBV5-1, the J call TRBJ2-1; the D call from TCRdb, TRBD2, cannot be confirmed without DNA. Looked up from germline, CDR1 is SGHRS and CDR2 is YFSETQ. The CDR3 sequence is 17 residues long. CDR3 region: CASSPRRTGLAYNEQFF.

The chain is built from TRBV11-2 and TRBJ2-7. The CDR3 runs 12 residues. Germline-derived CDR1 and CDR2 are SGHAT and FQNNGV. The CDR3 sequence is CASSLGNYEQYF.

The chain links TRBV29-1 to TRBJ2-1; TCRdb calls TRBD1, which cannot be checked without DNA. This CDR3 spans 11 amino acids. Germline V gene data show CDR1 as SQVTM and CDR2 as ANQGSEA. This CDR3 is CSGTGYNEQFF.

The V gene is TRBV6-4, the J gene TRBJ2-2; TCRdb's D gene call, TRBD1, goes unchecked for lack of DNA. Per germline, CDR1 MRHNA and CDR2 SNTAGT. The CDR3 length is 16 residues. The CDR3 loop is CASSDSPATGAGELFF.

The gene calls are TRBV29-1 and TRBJ2-7; TCRdb names TRBD1, which stays unverified in the absence of DNA. The CDR3 contains 12 residues. Germline V gives CDR1 SQVTM, CDR2 ANQGSEA. CDR3 region: CSAGGTAYEQYF.

The V and J genes are TRBV12-5 and TRBJ2-1; TCRdb indicates TRBD1, and absent DNA this call remains unverified. The CDR3 extends over 14 amino acids. The germline V gene has CDR1 LGHNT and CDR2 FRNRAP. CDR3 loop: CASRLQGDYNEQFF.